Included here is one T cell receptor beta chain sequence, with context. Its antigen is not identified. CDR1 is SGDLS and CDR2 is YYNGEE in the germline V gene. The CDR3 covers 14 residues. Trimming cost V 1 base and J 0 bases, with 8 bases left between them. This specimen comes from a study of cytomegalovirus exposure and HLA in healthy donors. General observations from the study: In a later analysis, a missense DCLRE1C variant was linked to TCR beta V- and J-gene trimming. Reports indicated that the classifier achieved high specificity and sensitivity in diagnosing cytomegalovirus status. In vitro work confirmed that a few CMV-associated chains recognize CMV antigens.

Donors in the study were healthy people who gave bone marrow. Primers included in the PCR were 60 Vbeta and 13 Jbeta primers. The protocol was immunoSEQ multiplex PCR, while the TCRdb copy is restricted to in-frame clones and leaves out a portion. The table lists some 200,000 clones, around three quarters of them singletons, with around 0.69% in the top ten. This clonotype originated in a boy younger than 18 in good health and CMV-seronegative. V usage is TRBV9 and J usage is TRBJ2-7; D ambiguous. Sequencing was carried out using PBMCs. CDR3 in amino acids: CASSVNQDSYEQYF. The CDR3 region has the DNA TGTGCCAGCAGCGTAAATCAGGACTCCTACGAGCAGTACTTC.